The 16 T cell receptor beta chains below were found in one sample sequenced in a study of vaccination and CD4 T cells after COVID-19. These receptors' targets are unknown. With the Oncomine TCR Beta short-read assay, DNA from cultured CD4+ T cells was sequenced. TCRdb re-analysed the PCR reads in MiXCR, keeping a single row per CDR3 protein. Counted here are about 18,000 distinct CDR3 sequences, roughly 78% occurring once; the ten biggest clones make up about 17%. Stated treatment: approximately nine-day PBMC culture with coronavirus spike peptide pools or control peptides (ViraFEST assay). The sequences come from CD4+ T cells from blood, cultured in vitro, collected after SARS-CoV-2 vaccination. These receptors were obtained from a human donor who received a COVID-19 vaccine.

The chain carries TRBV20-1 and TRBJ2-7; D might be TRBD1 or TRBD2, each matching 5 bases. Germline V gene lookup returns CDR1 DFQATT and CDR2 SNEGSKA (reference sequence). The CDR3 is made up of 14 amino acids. V lost 0 bases to trimming and J lost 7 bases, with 16 bases between them. CDR3 loop: CSARDRGRPREQYF. The CDR3 DNA sequence: TGCAGTGCTAGAGATCGGGGCCGGCCCCGGGAGCAGTACTTC.

V is TRBV6-1 and J is TRBJ1-5; 8 nucleotides match TRBD1. The V gene's germline CDR1 is MNHNS and CDR2 SASEGT. With 6 bases clipped from V and 5 bases from J, the junction kept 9 bases outside the gene matches. The CDR3 runs 15 residues. CDR3 region: CASRETGARDQPQHF. CDR3 in DNA: TGTGCCAGCAGGGAGACAGGGGCGAGGGATCAGCCCCAGCATTTT.

The table lists this clonotype with a few counts. The rearrangement joins TRBV6-1 to TRBJ1-5, with D perhaps matching TRBD1 (6 bases). Germline values: CDR1 MNHNS, CDR2 SASEGT. This CDR3 region has 15 residues. Trimming left V 4 bases short and J 2 bases short, with 12 bases between. CDR3 in amino acids: CASSVAGVGNQPQHF. CDR3 nucleotides: TGTGCCAGCAGTGTAGCAGGGGTAGGCAATCAGCCCCAGCATTTT.

This clonotype was observed a single time. This chain connects TRBV6-4 to TRBJ1-1, with a weak D call TRBD1 (5 bases). The CDR3 length is 14 residues. The V end lost 2 bases, the J end lost 1 base, and 8 bases lay between the germline ends. Per germline, CDR1 MRHNA and CDR2 SNTAGT. The CDR3 here is CASSDLGQNTEAFF. As DNA, the CDR3 is TGTGCCAGCAGTGACCTGGGGCAGAACACTGAAGCTTTCTTT.

This rearrangement joins TRBV7-8 to TRBJ2-2, with D tentatively TRBD2 (5 bases). The CDR3 runs 14 residues. V shed 8 bases and J shed 2 bases, with 12 bases lying between them. The germline V gene encodes CDR1 SGHVS and CDR2 FQNEAQ. The CDR3 region has the DNA TGTGCCAGCTTTCCCGGGGTAAACACCGGGGAGCTGTTTTTT. This encodes CASFPGVNTGELFF.

J is TRBJ1-6 and V is TRBV7-2, with a tentative D call TRBD1 (5 bases). This CDR3 is built from 15 residues. V gave up 4 bases and J gave up 5 bases, with 12 bases separating them. CDR1 is SGHTA and CDR2 is FQGNSA in the germline V gene. This CDR3 reads CASSSRGTDNSPLHF. The CDR3, as DNA: TGTGCCAGCAGCTCCCGAGGGACGGATAATTCACCCCTCCACTTT.

The rearrangement links TRBV6-2 or TRBV6-3 to TRBJ1-5; 7 bases are shared with TRBD1. With 6 bases clipped from V and 6 bases from J, the junction kept 8 bases outside the gene matches. This CDR3 contains 14 residues. Germline assignment: CDR1 MNHEY and CDR2 SVGEGT. DNA of the CDR3: TGTGCCAGCAGCACCCAAACAGGGGTTCAGCCCCAGCATTTT. Protein sequence: CASSTQTGVQPQHF.

The J gene is TRBJ1-5, the V gene TRBV19; a possible D gene is TRBD1 (6 bases). Trimming took 9 bases from V and 3 from J, leaving 18 bases between them. This CDR3 contains 15 residues. Germline values: CDR1 LNHDA, CDR2 SQIVND (reference sequence). The chain's CDR3 is CASTMRGNLNQPQHF. The CDR3 DNA reads TGTGCCAGCACAATGAGGGGGAACCTCAATCAGCCCCAGCATTTT.

The chain employs TRBV2 and TRBJ1-1; unclear D gene. The germline V gene has CDR1 SNHLY and CDR2 FYNNEI. The CDR3 covers 14 residues. V lost 6 bases to trimming and J lost 0 bases, with 11 bases between them. CDR3 amino acids: CASRTASMNTEAFF. The CDR3 nucleotides are TGTGCCAGCAGGACGGCTTCCATGAACACTGAAGCTTTCTTT.

This rearrangement joins TRBV30 to TRBJ1-2; D gene uncertain. The ends were cut back, 0 bases at V and 6 bases at J, with 14 bases in the middle. In germline, CDR1 is GTSNPN, CDR2 SVGIG (reference sequence). The CDR3 loop spans 14 amino acids. The CDR3 loop reads CAWSVSSDTHGYTF. CDR3 coding DNA: TGTGCCTGGAGTGTATCTAGCGACACGCATGGCTACACCTTC.

The V and J genes are TRBV5-1 and TRBJ1-2, with 7 positions matching TRBD1. The ends lost 4 bases at V and 2 bases at J; junction bases unmatched: 8. CDR1 and CDR2 from the germline V gene are SGHRS and YFSETQ. The CDR3 is made up of 15 amino acids. This CDR3 reads CASSRLGQANYGYTF. CDR3 nucleotides: TGCGCCAGCAGCCGCCTAGGACAGGCGAACTATGGCTACACCTTC.

The chain links TRBV19 to TRBJ2-5, with D hard to call. V was pared by 5 bases and J by 3 bases, with 10 bases between. The CDR3 loop spans 13 amino acids. Germline assignment: CDR1 LNHDA and CDR2 SQIVND (reference sequence). The CDR3 spells CASSPGSEETQYF. As DNA, the CDR3 is TGTGCCAGTAGTCCGGGCTCGGAAGAGACCCAGTACTTC.

V usage is TRBV12-3 or TRBV12-4 and J usage is TRBJ2-7; maybe TRBD1 (6 bases). The CDR3 runs to 14 residues. The V gene lost 4 bases and the J gene lost 3 bases, with 13 bases spanning the gap. CDR3 amino acids: CASSYRVWDYEQYF. For the CDR3, the DNA is TGTGCCAGCAGTTACAGGGTTTGGGACTACGAGCAGTACTTC.

On this clonotype itself: Since the CDR3 does not end with the conserved phenylalanine or tryptophan, this likely comes from a read error. CDR3 loop: CATSEYRGGKETQYL. The CDR3 DNA reads as TGTGCCACCAGTGAGTACAGGGGTGGAAAGGAGACCCAGTACCTC. The rearrangement joins TRBV24-1 to TRBJ2-5, with 7 positions matching TRBD1. The CDR3 contains 15 residues. V lost 4 bases, J lost 5 bases, and 9 bases stayed unmatched. Germline V CDR1 and CDR2: KGHDR, SFDVKD.

The V and J genes are TRBV11-3 and TRBJ1-5; D is ambiguous. Trimming cost V 8 bases and J 7 bases, with 0 bases left between them. The CDR3 sequence is 8 residues long. From germline, CDR1 is SGHNT and CDR2 YENEEA. The CDR3 here is CASQPQHF. The CDR3 region has the DNA TGTGCCAGCCAGCCCCAGCATTTT.

This clonotype turned up a few times. This CDR3 reads CSASRWTSVQETQYF. The CDR3 DNA follows: TGCAGTGCTTCCCGTTGGACTAGCGTCCAAGAGACCCAGTACTTC. The chain links TRBV20-1 to TRBJ2-5, with 9 bases lining up with TRBD2. This CDR3 region has 15 residues. Germline V gives CDR1 DFQATT, CDR2 SNEGSKA (reference sequence). V shed 5 bases, J shed 1 base, and the junction held 8 bases outside the gene matches.